The entry that follows covers one TCR beta chain sequence. V dropped 8 bases and J dropped 3 bases, with 5 bases sitting between them. The CDR3 is 10 residues long. Germline lookup yields CDR1 SNHLY and CDR2 FYNNEI. This entry comes from a study of blood T cell repertoires in COVID-19. The data were produced by immunoSEQ multiplex PCR, yet TCRdb's version contains in-frame clones alone and is incomplete. Counted here are some 49,000 clones, around 81% occurring once; the ten biggest clones make up around 22%. This TCR derives from an elderly woman with COVID-19, enrolled during active disease. The rearrangement joins TRBV2 to TRBJ2-7; the D is unclear. The sequenced sample consisted of peripheral blood. The CDR3, as DNA: TGTGCCAGCCGAGACTACGAGCAGTACTTC. This encodes CASRDYEQYF.